The 21 T cell receptor beta chains below come from one sample, sequenced in a study of cytotoxic CD8 clonotypes in ibrutinib-treated CLL. Sequencing was performed with immunoSEQ multiplex PCR; in TCRdb, only in-frame clones are kept and a portion is missing. The table includes 15,000 or so clones, approximately 60% detected once. Sample: PBMCs, taken before ibrutinib treatment. The receptors derive from a human donor with chronic lymphocytic leukemia.

The V gene is TRBV10-3, the J gene TRBJ1-1; 12 bases are a match to TRBD1. Trimming at V came to 0 bases and at J to 7 bases, leaving 9 bases not matched to a gene. Germline V lookup: CDR1 ENHRY, CDR2 SYGVKD. This CDR3 comprises 17 residues. This chain's CDR3 is CAISESWGTGGFVEAFF. CDR3 nucleotide sequence: TGTGCCATCAGTGAGTCGTGGGGGACAGGGGGCTTTGTTGAAGCTTTCTTT.

V usage is TRBV5-6 and J usage is TRBJ1-2; D is perhaps TRBD1 (6 bases). There are 15 residues in the CDR3. Trimming took off 4 bases at V and 3 bases at J, with 16 bases between the two ends. Germline loops: CDR1 SGHDT, CDR2 YYEEEE. Written as DNA, the CDR3 is TGTGCCAGCAGCCTCCCCCCAGGGGTCGACTATGGCTACACCTTC. Residues: CASSLPPGVDYGYTF.

This chain joins TRBV5-6 and TRBJ2-7; no clear D gene. The CDR3 extends over 12 amino acids. Germline CDR1 is SGHDT and CDR2 is YYEEEE. Trimming stripped 2 bases from V and 2 bases from J, with 5 bases between. CDR3 sequence reads: CASSFDPYEQYF. CDR3 coding DNA: TGTGCCAGCAGCTTTGACCCCTACGAGCAGTACTTC. Drawing the rest from reference TRBV5-6 and TRBJ2-7, the complete variable domain is DAGVTQSPTHLIKTRGQQVTLRCSPKSGHDTVSWYQQALGQGPQFIFQYYEEEERQRGNFPDRFSGHQFPNYSSELNVNALLLGDSALYLCASSFDPYEQYFGPGTRLTVT.

This clone was recorded once. V usage is TRBV19 and J usage is TRBJ2-7, with D perhaps assigned TRBD1 or TRBD2 (6 bases each). From germline, CDR1 is LNHDA and CDR2 SQIVND (reference sequence). The CDR3 runs 16 residues. The germline V and J ends were trimmed by 5 bases and 4 bases, with 21 bases remaining between them. DNA for the CDR3: TGTGCCAGTAGTCTCGCCGCCCTCGGGGGCGCGTACGAGCAGTACTTC. It codes for CASSLAALGGAYEQYF. The entire variable domain, with the rest obtained from reference TRBV19 and TRBJ2-7, is as follows: DGGITQSPKYLFRKEGQNVTLSCEQNLNHDAMYWYRQDPGQGLRLIYYSQIVNDFQKGDIAEGYSVSREKKESFPLTVTSAQKNPTAFYLCASSLAALGGAYEQYFGPGTRLTVT.

The chain has TRBV7-8 and TRBJ2-7; D is uncertain. There are 13 residues in the CDR3. V was shortened by 2 bases and J by 3 bases, with 8 bases between the two germline ends. CDR1 and CDR2 from the germline V gene are SGHVS and FQNEAQ. In DNA, the CDR3 is TGTGCCAGCAGCTTATCGCGGTTCTACGAGCAGTACTTC. As protein: CASSLSRFYEQYF.

This clone appeared once. The chain couples TRBV29-1 to TRBJ1-1; TRBD1 might be the D (5 bases). The CDR3 spans 12 residues. The ends were cut back, 1 base at V and 4 bases at J, with 7 bases in the middle. Per germline, CDR1 SQVTM and CDR2 ANQGSEA. The CDR3 nucleotides are TGCAGCGTTGAAGGGGGGGGCACTGAAGCTTTCTTT. Amino acid sequence: CSVEGGGTEAFF.

This clone came up once. The rearrangement links TRBV7-9 to TRBJ1-1, with TRBD1 matching 8 bases. The CDR3 sequence is 13 residues long. The germline CDR1 and CDR2 sequences are SEHNR and FQNEAQ (reference sequence). Unmatched junction bases numbered 8, after V lost 5 bases and J lost 9 bases. CDR3: CASSRTGGPKAFF. CDR3 DNA sequence: TGTGCCAGCAGCCGAACAGGGGGACCAAAAGCTTTCTTT.

V is TRBV4-1 and J is TRBJ1-4; possibly TRBD1 for D (6 bases). V dropped 0 bases and J dropped 4 bases, with 12 bases sitting between them. The CDR3 is made up of 16 amino acids. Germline CDR1 and CDR2: MGHRA and YSYEKL. DNA for the CDR3: TGCGCCAGCAGCCAAGAGGGGGGGCGCCTTAATGAAAAACTGTTTTTT. Translating it yields CASSQEGGRLNEKLFF.

This chain links TRBV27 with TRBJ1-1; 9 nucleotides line up with TRBD1. CDR3 length: 16 residues. Germline loops: CDR1 MNHEY, CDR2 SMNVEV (reference sequence). With 5 bases clipped from V and 5 bases from J, the junction kept 12 bases outside the gene matches. CDR3 nucleotide sequence: TGTGCCAGCAGTGGAAACAGGGGGCGCGGCGGTACTGAAGCTTTCTTT. Protein sequence: CASSGNRGRGGTEAFF.

This rearrangement joins TRBV5-6 to TRBJ1-1; 9 nucleotides agree with TRBD1. The germline V gene has CDR1 SGHDT and CDR2 YYEEEE. CDR3 size: 15 residues. The V gene end was trimmed by 3 bases and the J gene end by 4 bases; junction bases not matched to a gene: 7. CDR3 nucleotide sequence: TGTGCCAGCAGCTCCGGGACAGGGTTGGGCACTGAAGCTTTCTTT. Its protein product is CASSSGTGLGTEAFF. Drawing the rest from reference TRBV5-6 and TRBJ1-1, the complete variable domain is DAGVTQSPTHLIKTRGQQVTLRCSPKSGHDTVSWYQQALGQGPQFIFQYYEEEERQRGNFPDRFSGHQFPNYSSELNVNALLLGDSALYLCASSSGTGLGTEAFFGQGTRLTVV.

V is TRBV10-1 and J is TRBJ2-5, with D possibly TRBD2 on 6 matching bases. This CDR3 comprises 14 residues. CDR1 WNHNN and CDR2 SYGVQD come from the germline V gene (reference sequence). V was pared by 3 bases and J by 2 bases, with 10 bases between. CDR3 in amino acids: CASSDSGAQETQYF. The CDR3 bases are TGCGCCAGCAGTGATAGCGGAGCGCAAGAGACCCAGTACTTC.

The count of this clone is one. This chain joins TRBV7-9 and TRBJ1-2; weak D call: TRBD1 (6 bases). V lost 5 bases and J lost 3, with 19 bases in between. Germline V gives CDR1 SEHNR, CDR2 FQNEAQ (reference sequence). The CDR3 runs to 16 residues. CDR3 nucleotides: TGTGCCAGCAGCCCGAGGGAACAGGGTTTTGACTATGGCTACACCTTC. It encodes CASSPREQGFDYGYTF. Looking up the rest from reference TRBV7-9 and TRBJ1-2 gives the full variable domain: DTGVSQNPRHKITKRGQNVTFRCDPISEHNRLYWYRQTLGQGPEFLTYFQNEAQLEKSRLLSDRFSAERPKGSFSTLEIQRTEQGDSAMYLCASSPREQGFDYGYTFGSGTRLTVV.

There are a few counts of this clone. The gene calls are TRBV14 and TRBJ2-2; a possible D gene is TRBD1 (6 bases). The ends were cut back, 6 bases at V and 6 bases at J, with 11 bases in the middle. The CDR3 totals 13 residues. Germline loops: CDR1 SGHDN, CDR2 FVKESK. The CDR3: CASSPTGPGELFF. In DNA form, the CDR3 reads TGTGCCAGCAGTCCGACAGGCCCCGGGGAGCTGTTTTTT.

J is TRBJ2-7 and V is TRBV5-4; D assignment may be TRBD1 or TRBD2 (5 bases each). The CDR3 covers 15 residues. Trimming removed 4 bases at V and 4 bases at J, with 18 bases between. Germline assignment: CDR1 SGHNT and CDR2 YYREEE (reference sequence). CDR3 loop: CASSPDPGRKYEQYF. The DNA of the CDR3 is TGTGCCAGCAGCCCAGATCCGGGACGGAAATACGAGCAGTACTTC.

This chain joins TRBV30 and TRBJ1-6, with D unclear. The CDR3 covers 16 residues. Germline CDR1 GTSNPN, CDR2 SVGIG (reference sequence). Deletions cut 0 bases from V and 7 bases from J, with 16 bases between. CDR3: CAWSVLRGSLNSPLHF. CDR3 coding DNA: TGTGCCTGGAGTGTACTGCGTGGCAGTTTAAATTCACCCCTCCACTTT.

The V gene is TRBV5-4, the J gene TRBJ2-7; TRBD1 is a possible D gene (5 bases). This CDR3 is built from 15 residues. Trimming shortened V by 2 bases and J by 4 bases, and 16 bases separated the two germline ends. Germline assignment: CDR1 SGHNT and CDR2 YYREEE (reference sequence). The CDR3, as DNA: TGTGCCAGCAGCTTTAGGACATCATCTCTTTACGAGCAGTACTTC. This sequence encodes CASSFRTSSLYEQYF.

The chain employs TRBV9 and TRBJ2-1; D may be TRBD1 (6 bases). The CDR3 length is 11 residues. The germline V gene encodes CDR1 SGDLS and CDR2 YYNGEE. V lost 3 bases, J lost 10 bases, and 8 bases lay in between. The CDR3 nucleotides read TGTGCCAGCAGCGCGGGGACAGAGCAGTTCTTC. This gives the protein CASSAGTEQFF.

The rearrangement joins TRBV5-6 to TRBJ1-5, with 9 bases aligning to TRBD1. V lost 0 bases to trimming and J lost 1 base; unmatched junction nucleotides: 11. The CDR3 runs to 19 residues. The germline CDR1 and CDR2 sequences are SGHDT and YYEEEE. The CDR3 region is CASSLGKDRGRTSNQPQHF. CDR3 coding DNA: TGTGCCAGCAGCTTGGGTAAGGACAGGGGCCGCACGAGCAATCAGCCCCAGCATTTT.

V is TRBV7-8 and J is TRBJ2-5; tentative D call: TRBD2 (6 bases). Trimming cost V 9 bases and J 2 bases, with 13 bases left between them. Germline assignment: CDR1 SGHVS and CDR2 FQNEAQ. The CDR3 length is 13 residues. As DNA, the CDR3 is TGTGCCAGTAGCCGGGACTCACAAGAGACCCAGTACTTC. It translates to CASSRDSQETQYF.

This chain uses TRBV7-9 with TRBJ2-5; D uncertain. CDR1 and CDR2 from the germline V gene are SEHNR and FQNEAQ (reference sequence). Trimming pared 3 bases from V and 4 bases from J, leaving 6 bases between. The CDR3 is 12 amino acids. Written as DNA, the CDR3 is TGTGCCAGCAGCTTGTCGACAGAGACCCAGTACTTC. This gives the protein CASSLSTETQYF.

The J gene is TRBJ2-1, the V gene TRBV19; D assignment may be TRBD1 or TRBD2 (7 bases each). V was shortened by 7 bases and J by 3 bases, with 25 bases between the two germline ends. This CDR3 comprises 18 residues. Germline V gives CDR1 LNHDA, CDR2 SQIVND (reference sequence). In DNA, the CDR3 is TGTGCCAGTACCCGTAATGGGGGAGGGGGCGGCTACTACAATGAGCAGTTCTTC. This codes for CASTRNGGGGGYYNEQFF.